This record covers a single T cell receptor (beta chain). The antigen remains undetermined. TCRdb keeps only in-frame clones here, not all; method: immunoSEQ multiplex PCR. The data contain more than 200,000 clones, about 90% of them singletons. This entry belongs to a study of cytomegalovirus exposure and HLA in healthy donors. In the study overall: The same platform was used for the 120 or so validation repertoires as for the approximately 730 first-cohort repertoires, as reported in a later analysis. Findings of the study overall: As confirmed in vitro, three CMV-associated chains were specific for CMV antigens. Usually a TCR sequence was rare, but some public TCRs were found in many donors.

Germline-derived CDR1 and CDR2 are LNHDA and SQIVND (reference sequence). The CDR3 runs 13 residues. V lost 3 bases and J lost 7, with 10 bases in between. The clonotype originates from a woman in her twenties or thirties in good health and CMV-seronegative. The genes are TRBV19 and TRBJ2-1; D may be TRBD2 (6 bases). The sample consisted of PBMCs. CDR3 in DNA: TGTGCCAGTAGTATGCTAGCGAGGAATGAGCAGTTCTTC. It translates to CASSMLARNEQFF.